The next 18 T cell receptor beta chains were all read from a single sample in a study of cytomegalovirus exposure and HLA in healthy donors. Amplification used 60 Vbeta primers and 13 Jbeta primers. Produced via immunoSEQ multiplex PCR; TCRdb's table is partial and in-frame only. The sample consists of approximately 130,000 clones, roughly four fifths of them appearing once. The sequencing input was PBMCs. The source of these receptors is a man between 25 and 39 years old in good health and CMV-seronegative.

CDR3 nucleotides: TGTGCCAGCAGCTTAGGTCTAGCGGGAGGGATGGATACGCAGTATTTT. It encodes CASSLGLAGGMDTQYF. The chain links TRBV7-6 to TRBJ2-3; TRBD2 matches 12 bases. This CDR3 comprises 16 residues. Germline assignment: CDR1 SGHVS and CDR2 FNYEAQ. Trimming at V came to 1 base and at J to 6 bases, leaving 5 bases not matched to a gene.

The J gene is TRBJ2-1, the V gene TRBV2, with D possibly matching TRBD1 (6 bases). The CDR3 is made up of 11 amino acids. Germline CDR1 reads SNHLY; CDR2 reads FYNNEI. Trimming left V 6 bases short and J 15 bases short, with 15 bases between. The CDR3 DNA reads TGTGCCAGCAGCGAATACAGGGATAGGTTCTTC. This sequence encodes CASSEYRDRFF.

The chain has TRBV5-1 and TRBJ2-1; 12 bases are shared with TRBD1. The CDR3 is made up of 17 amino acids. Germline values: CDR1 SGHRS, CDR2 YFSETQ. Trimming removed 4 bases from V and 0 bases from J; junction bases left unmatched: 5. In DNA, the CDR3 is TGCGCCAGCAGCAGGGACAGGGGGCAGGGCTCCTACAATGAGCAGTTCTTC. This sequence encodes CASSRDRGQGSYNEQFF.

This clone was seen a handful of times. The V and J genes are TRBV6-1 and TRBJ1-5, with D maybe TRBD1 (5 bases). CDR1 is MNHNS, CDR2 SASEGT, per germline. The CDR3 contains 13 residues. The CDR3 coding sequence is TGTGGCTTAGCGTTGGAGGGACATCAGCCCCAGCATTTT. This codes for CGLALEGHQPQHF.

This clone was counted only a few times. The CDR3 is CASSIAGLAPEQYF. The DNA of the CDR3 is TGTGCCAGTAGTATAGCGGGACTAGCCCCCGAGCAGTACTTC. The chain links TRBV19 to TRBJ2-7, with 9 positions matching TRBD2. The trim removed 1 base at V and 6 bases at J, leaving 4 bases unmatched. The CDR3 is made up of 14 amino acids. In germline, CDR1 is LNHDA, CDR2 SQIVND (reference sequence).

CDR3 DNA: TGCAGCACCCGGACAGGGGCAGGAGATACGCAGTATTTT. It yields the protein CSTRTGAGDTQYF. The genes are TRBV29-1 and TRBJ2-3; 9 positions agree with TRBD1. This CDR3 has 13 amino acids. CDR1 SQVTM and CDR2 ANQGSEA come from the germline V gene. V dropped 8 bases and J dropped 5; count of bases not matched to a gene: 8.

The CDR3 loop is CASSYSASQGQPQHF. CDR3 DNA sequence: TGTGCCAGCAGTTACTCGGCAAGTCAGGGACAGCCCCAGCATTTT. J is TRBJ1-5 and V is TRBV6-5, with D maybe TRBD1 (5 bases). V lost 0 bases, J lost 7 bases, and 13 bases lay in between. The germline V gene has CDR1 MNHEY and CDR2 SVGAGI. The length of the CDR3 is 15 residues.

The chain is built from TRBV4-3 and TRBJ2-3; D is possibly TRBD2 (5 bases). CDR1 is LGHNA, CDR2 YSLEER, per germline. V shed 1 base and J shed 3 bases, with 11 bases lying between them. The CDR3 has 15 residues. This chain's CDR3 is CASSQVFPGTDTQYF. As DNA, the CDR3 is TGCGCCAGCAGCCAAGTCTTCCCGGGGACAGATACGCAGTATTTT.

The CDR3 nucleotides read TGTGCCAGCAAGGAACAGGGTGACTTGTACCTCCACTTT. Residues: CASKEQGDLYLHF. The chain uses TRBV27 and TRBJ1-6; tentatively, D is TRBD1 (6 bases). Germline V gene lookup returns CDR1 MNHEY and CDR2 SMNVEV (reference sequence). This CDR3 spans 13 amino acids. V lost 7 bases and J lost 15, with 19 bases in between.

In its sample, this clone was seen once. This chain connects TRBV7-9 to TRBJ1-1; no clear D gene. The CDR3 contains 14 residues. CDR1 and CDR2 from the germline V gene are SEHNR and FQNEAQ (reference sequence). Deletions cut 1 base from V and 1 base from J, with 7 bases between. The CDR3, as DNA: TGTGCCAGCAGCTTAGGTGGCGGGAACACTGAAGCTTTCTTT. Its protein product is CASSLGGGNTEAFF.

V is TRBV6-6 and J is TRBJ1-5, with D unresolved. The V gene lost 2 bases and the J gene lost 10 bases, with 9 bases spanning the gap. Germline V gene sequence: CDR1 MNHNY, CDR2 SVGAGI (reference sequence). The CDR3 has 12 amino acids. CDR3 nucleotides: TGTGCCAGCAGTTACGCGGCCTCTCCCCAGCATTTT. Translating gives CASSYAASPQHF.

This sequence joins TRBV7-2 and TRBJ2-1, with 10 bases fitting TRBD2. V lost 6 bases and J lost 4; bases outside the gene matches: 9. Germline CDR1 is SGHTA and CDR2 is FQGNSA. This CDR3 contains 16 residues. CDR3 nucleotide sequence: TGTGCCAGCAGTTCTCCGAGCGGGGGGGTTTACAATGAGCAGTTCTTC. Translation: CASSSPSGGVYNEQFF.

In this sample, this clone turned up once. This rearrangement joins TRBV2 to TRBJ2-3; 11 bases fit TRBD2. The CDR3 length is 16 residues. V shed 6 bases, J shed 2 bases, and the junction held 7 bases outside the gene matches. CDR1 SNHLY and CDR2 FYNNEI come from the germline V gene. CDR3 region: CASRPGLAVPTDTQYF. For the CDR3, the DNA is TGTGCCAGCAGGCCGGGACTAGCGGTACCCACAGATACGCAGTATTTT.

This sequence joins TRBV6-6 and TRBJ1-5; D might be TRBD1 (6 bases). CDR3 length: 14 residues. Germline lookup yields CDR1 MNHNY and CDR2 SVGAGI (reference sequence). Trimming stripped 6 bases from V and 3 bases from J, with 12 bases between. The CDR3 DNA reads as TGTGCCAGCAGCCAGGACAGATTCAATCAGCCCCAGCATTTT. This encodes CASSQDRFNQPQHF.

The chain has TRBV6-1 and TRBJ2-7; D perhaps matches TRBD2 (7 bases). The CDR3 has 15 residues. The germline V gene encodes CDR1 MNHNS and CDR2 SASEGT. The ends were cut back, 0 bases at V and 2 bases at J, with 11 bases in the middle. DNA for the CDR3: TGTGCCAGCAGTGAAGCAGGCGGGGGCACCTACGAGCAGTACTTC. Its translation: CASSEAGGGTYEQYF.

The rearrangement links TRBV28 to TRBJ1-5, with no clear D. This CDR3 has 11 amino acids. The germline V gene has CDR1 MDHEN and CDR2 SYDVKM. The V end lost 6 bases, the J end lost 9 bases, and 9 bases lay between the germline ends. In DNA, the CDR3 is TGTGCCAGCAGCTCAATCAGGCCCCAGCATTTT. Translated: CASSSIRPQHF.

This clone has only a few counts. The genes are TRBV6-5 and TRBJ2-2, with 9 bases lining up with TRBD1. J gave up 8 bases and V 6 bases, and 7 bases lay outside the gene matches. CDR1 MNHEY and CDR2 SVGAGI come from the germline V gene. The CDR3 totals 14 residues. In DNA, the CDR3 is TGTGCCAGCAGACAACAGGGGGCGTGGGGGGAGCTGTTTTTT. This gives the protein CASRQQGAWGELFF.

The genes are TRBV7-2 and TRBJ2-7, with D maybe TRBD1 (5 bases). This CDR3 is built from 16 residues. Germline assignment: CDR1 SGHTA and CDR2 FQGNSA. Deletions cut 5 bases from V and 2 bases from J, with 19 bases between. CDR3 DNA sequence: TGTGCCAGCAGCCAGGGATTGGGGCGGAGAGCCTACGAGCAGTACTTC. Amino acid sequence: CASSQGLGRRAYEQYF.